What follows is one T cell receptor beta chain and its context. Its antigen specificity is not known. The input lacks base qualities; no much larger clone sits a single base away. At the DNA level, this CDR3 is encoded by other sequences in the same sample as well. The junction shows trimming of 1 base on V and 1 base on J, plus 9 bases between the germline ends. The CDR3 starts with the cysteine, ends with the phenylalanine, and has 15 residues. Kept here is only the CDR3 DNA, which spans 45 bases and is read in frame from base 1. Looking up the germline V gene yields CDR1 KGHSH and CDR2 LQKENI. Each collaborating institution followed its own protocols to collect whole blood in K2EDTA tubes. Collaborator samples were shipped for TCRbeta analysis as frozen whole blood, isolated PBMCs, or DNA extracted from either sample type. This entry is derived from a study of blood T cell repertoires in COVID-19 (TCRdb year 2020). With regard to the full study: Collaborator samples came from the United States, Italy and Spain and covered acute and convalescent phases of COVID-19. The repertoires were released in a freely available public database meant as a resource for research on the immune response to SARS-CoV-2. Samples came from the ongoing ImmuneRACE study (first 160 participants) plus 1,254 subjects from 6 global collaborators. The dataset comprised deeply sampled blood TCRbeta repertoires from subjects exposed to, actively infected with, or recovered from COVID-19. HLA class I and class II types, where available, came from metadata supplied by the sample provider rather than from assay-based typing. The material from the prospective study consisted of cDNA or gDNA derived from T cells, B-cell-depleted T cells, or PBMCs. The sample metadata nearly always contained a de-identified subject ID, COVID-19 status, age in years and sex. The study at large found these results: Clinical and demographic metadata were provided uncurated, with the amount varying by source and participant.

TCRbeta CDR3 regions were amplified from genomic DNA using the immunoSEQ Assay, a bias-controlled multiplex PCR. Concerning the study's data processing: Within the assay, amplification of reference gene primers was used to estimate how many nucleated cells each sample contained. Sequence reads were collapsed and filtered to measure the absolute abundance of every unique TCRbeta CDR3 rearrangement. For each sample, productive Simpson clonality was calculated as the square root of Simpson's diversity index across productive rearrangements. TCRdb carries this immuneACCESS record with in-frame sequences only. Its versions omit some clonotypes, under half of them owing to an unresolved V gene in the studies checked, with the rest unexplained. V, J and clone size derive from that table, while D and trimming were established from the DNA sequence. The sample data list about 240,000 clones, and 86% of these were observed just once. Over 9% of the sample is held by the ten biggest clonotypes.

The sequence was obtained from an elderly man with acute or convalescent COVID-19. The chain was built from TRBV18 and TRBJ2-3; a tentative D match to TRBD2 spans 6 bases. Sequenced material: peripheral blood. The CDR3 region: CASSPLASGTDTQYF. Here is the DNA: TGTGCCAGCTCACCACTGGCTAGCGGCACAGATACGCAGTATTTT. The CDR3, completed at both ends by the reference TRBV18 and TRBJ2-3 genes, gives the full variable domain NAGVMQNPRHLVRRRGQEARLRCSPMKGHSHVYWYRQLPEEGLKFMVYLQKENIIDESGMPKERFSAEFPKEGPSILRIQQVVRGDSAAYFCASSPLASGTDTQYFGPGTRLTVL.